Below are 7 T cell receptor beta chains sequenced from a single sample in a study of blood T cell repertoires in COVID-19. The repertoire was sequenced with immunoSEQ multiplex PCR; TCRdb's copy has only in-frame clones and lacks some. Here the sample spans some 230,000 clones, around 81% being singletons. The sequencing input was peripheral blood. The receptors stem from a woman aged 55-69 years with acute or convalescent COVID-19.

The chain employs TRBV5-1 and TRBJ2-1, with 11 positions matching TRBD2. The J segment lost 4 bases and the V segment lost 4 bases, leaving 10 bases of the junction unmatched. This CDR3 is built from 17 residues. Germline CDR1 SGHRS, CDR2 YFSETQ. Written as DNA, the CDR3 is TGCGCCAGCAGCAGTCCGACCGGGACTAGCGGTTACAATGAGCAGTTCTTC. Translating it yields CASSSPTGTSGYNEQFF.

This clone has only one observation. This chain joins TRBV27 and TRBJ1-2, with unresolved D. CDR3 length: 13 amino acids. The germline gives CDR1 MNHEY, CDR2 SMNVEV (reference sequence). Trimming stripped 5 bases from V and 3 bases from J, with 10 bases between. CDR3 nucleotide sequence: TGTGCCAGCAGTCTAAATCCCTACTATGGCTACACCTTC. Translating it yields CASSLNPYYGYTF.

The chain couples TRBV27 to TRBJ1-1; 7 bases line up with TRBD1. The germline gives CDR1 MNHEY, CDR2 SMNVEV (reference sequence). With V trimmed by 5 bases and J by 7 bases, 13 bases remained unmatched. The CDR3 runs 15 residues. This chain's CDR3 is CASSHPGQRWNEAFF. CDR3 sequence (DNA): TGTGCCAGCAGTCATCCGGGACAGAGGTGGAATGAAGCTTTCTTT.

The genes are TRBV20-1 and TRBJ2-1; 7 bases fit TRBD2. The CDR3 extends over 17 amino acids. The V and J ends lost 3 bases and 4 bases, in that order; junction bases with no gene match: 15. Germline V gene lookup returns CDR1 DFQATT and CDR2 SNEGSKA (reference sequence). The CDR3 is CSASRRVGGGGYNEQFF. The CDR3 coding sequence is TGCAGTGCTAGTCGCAGGGTGGGAGGCGGGGGATACAATGAGCAGTTCTTC.

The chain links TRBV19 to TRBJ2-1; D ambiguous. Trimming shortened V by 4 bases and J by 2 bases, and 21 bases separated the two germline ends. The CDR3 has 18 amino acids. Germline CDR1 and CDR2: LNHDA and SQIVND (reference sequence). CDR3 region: CASSRGKSALAPYNEQFF. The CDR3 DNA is TGTGCCAGTAGTAGAGGAAAGTCGGCGCTTGCACCCTACAATGAGCAGTTCTTC.

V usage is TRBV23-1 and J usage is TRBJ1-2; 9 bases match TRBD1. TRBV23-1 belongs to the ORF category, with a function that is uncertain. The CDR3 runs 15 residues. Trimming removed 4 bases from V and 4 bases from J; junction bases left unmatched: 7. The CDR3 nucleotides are TGCGCCAGCAGTCCCGGGACAGGGACAATCTATGGCTACACCTTC. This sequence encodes CASSPGTGTIYGYTF.

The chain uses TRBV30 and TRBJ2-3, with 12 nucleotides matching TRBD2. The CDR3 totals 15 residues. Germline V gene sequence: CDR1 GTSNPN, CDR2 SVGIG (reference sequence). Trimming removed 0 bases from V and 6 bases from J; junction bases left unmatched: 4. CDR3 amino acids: CAWSVLAGGRDTQYF. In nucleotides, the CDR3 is TGTGCCTGGAGTGTGCTAGCGGGGGGGCGGGATACGCAGTATTTT.